Each of the 31 T cell receptor beta chains below was sequenced from the same sample in a study of blood T cell repertoires in COVID-19. The method was immunoSEQ multiplex PCR; TCRdb's version includes in-frame clones alone and lacks a portion of them. The sample holds about 54,000 clones; 75% to 90% are singletons and the top ten take 3.5%. The sample was peripheral blood. The receptors here all came from a human donor in a cohort sampled during active COVID-19.

The V and J genes are TRBV7-2 and TRBJ2-7; no clear D gene. Trimming pared 1 base from V and 4 bases from J, leaving 14 bases between. The germline V gene has CDR1 SGHTA and CDR2 FQGNSA. The CDR3 has 15 amino acids. DNA for the CDR3: TGTGCCAGCAGCTTAGGCCTACACGCAGGTTACGAGCAGTACTTC. Translated: CASSLGLHAGYEQYF.

The chain uses TRBV20-1 and TRBJ2-1; 11 nucleotides match TRBD2. The CDR3 totals 17 residues. V was clipped by 3 bases and J by 9 bases; unmatched bases: 16. Per the germline V gene, CDR1 is DFQATT and CDR2 is SNEGSKA (reference sequence). This CDR3 is CSASSGGAKGLSGEQFF. The CDR3 DNA sequence: TGCAGTGCTAGTAGCGGGGGGGCCAAAGGTCTTTCGGGTGAGCAGTTCTTC.

The chain uses TRBV7-9 and TRBJ1-3; no definite D call. Germline V gene data show CDR1 as SEHNR and CDR2 as FQNEAQ (reference sequence). The CDR3 runs to 13 residues. V lost 5 bases, J lost 0 bases, and 5 bases lay in between. The CDR3 DNA sequence: TGTGCCAGCAGCCCACACTCTGGAAACACCATATATTTT. This sequence encodes CASSPHSGNTIYF.

This sequence joins TRBV21-1 and TRBJ2-1; whether TRBD1, the table's D call, matches the DNA was not checked. TRBV21-1 is listed as a pseudogene. This CDR3 comprises 15 residues. CDR3 nucleotides: TGTGCCAGCAGCAAAGCGGCAGGGGGCGAGGATGAGCAGTTCTTC. Encoded protein: CASSKAAGGEDEQFF.

V and J are TRBV6-5 and TRBJ2-7; a weak D match, TRBD1 (5 bases). From germline, CDR1 is MNHEY and CDR2 SVGAGI. There are 14 residues in the CDR3. V lost 2 bases and J lost 1, with 9 bases in between. This CDR3 is CASSYGHGSYEQYF. The CDR3 DNA sequence: TGTGCCAGCAGTTACGGACACGGTTCCTACGAGCAGTACTTC.

The chain uses TRBV5-6 and TRBJ2-1; 11 bases match TRBD1. The CDR3 is 16 residues long. The germline V gene encodes CDR1 SGHDT and CDR2 YYEEEE. Losses at the gene ends were 4 bases for V and 7 bases for J; bases not matched to a gene: 10. The CDR3 DNA reads TGTGCCAGCAGCACACGGGGGACAGGGGGTAGAAATGAGCAGTTCTTC. Translated, it gives CASSTRGTGGRNEQFF.

The rearrangement links TRBV18 to TRBJ2-1, with 10 bases matching TRBD2. Germline V gene lookup returns CDR1 KGHSH and CDR2 LQKENI. This CDR3 is built from 14 residues. Losses at the gene ends were 1 base for V and 8 bases for J; bases not matched to a gene: 2. CDR3 loop: CASSPLGLAYEQFF. DNA of the CDR3: TGTGCCAGCTCACCACTGGGACTAGCGTATGAGCAGTTCTTC.

V is TRBV3-1 (or the pseudogene TRBV3-2) and J is TRBJ2-7; 8 bases are a match to TRBD1. Germline trimming cut 1 base from V and 3 bases from J; bases unmatched to any gene: 5. The CDR3 loop spans 15 amino acids. Per germline, CDR1 LGHDT and CDR2 YNNKEL (reference sequence). The CDR3 DNA sequence: TGTGCCAGCAGCCAAGGGCCAGGGGGCGTCTACGAGCAGTACTTC. Translation: CASSQGPGGVYEQYF.

V and J are TRBV18 and TRBJ1-6; tentative D call: TRBD1 (6 bases). The V and J ends lost 5 bases and 7 bases respectively, with 6 bases between them. Germline-derived CDR1 and CDR2 are KGHSH and LQKENI. This CDR3 is 12 amino acids long. The CDR3 DNA reads TGTGCCAGCTCAACAGGGAATTCACCCCTCCACTTT. Translation: CASSTGNSPLHF.

This clone was detected a few times. The gene calls are TRBV5-4 and TRBJ2-3; 7 bases are shared with TRBD1. Trimming removed 4 bases from V and 1 base from J; junction bases left unmatched: 9. Germline V lookup: CDR1 SGHNT, CDR2 YYREEE (reference sequence). The CDR3 is 16 amino acids. CDR3 protein: CASSSPHRGRTDTQYF. The CDR3 coding sequence is TGTGCCAGCAGCAGCCCACACAGGGGTCGCACAGATACGCAGTATTTT.

The V and J genes are TRBV7-9 and TRBJ1-2; D possibly corresponds to TRBD1 (6 bases). The length of the CDR3 is 16 residues. V lost 5 bases to trimming and J lost 5 bases, with 21 bases between them. The germline V gene has CDR1 SEHNR and CDR2 FQNEAQ (reference sequence). CDR3 in amino acids: CASSAQVIWTEYGYTF. The CDR3 nucleotides read TGTGCCAGCAGCGCACAGGTCATTTGGACAGAGTATGGCTACACCTTC.

The rearrangement joins TRBV7-2 to TRBJ1-1, with D possibly matching TRBD1 (5 bases). Trimming cost V 5 bases and J 3 bases, with 16 bases left between them. The germline V gene has CDR1 SGHTA and CDR2 FQGNSA. This CDR3 spans 15 amino acids. The CDR3 region is CASSATTEVYTEAFF. CDR3 in DNA: TGTGCCAGCAGCGCGACGACAGAAGTGTACACTGAAGCTTTCTTT.

This chain joins TRBV19 and TRBJ1-1; a weak D match, TRBD1 (5 bases). Per germline, CDR1 LNHDA and CDR2 SQIVND (reference sequence). The CDR3 consists of 15 residues. V lost 5 bases and J lost 1, with 14 bases in between. The CDR3 reads CASSGFGGPNTEAFF. The CDR3, as DNA: TGTGCCAGTAGTGGGTTCGGGGGACCGAACACTGAAGCTTTCTTT.

V gene TRBV6-6 combines with J gene TRBJ2-5; D might be TRBD2 (5 bases). Germline V gene sequence: CDR1 MNHNY, CDR2 SVGAGI (reference sequence). Trimming cost V 7 bases and J 3 bases, with 15 bases left between them. The CDR3 has 14 amino acids. Here the CDR3 DNA reads TGTGCCAGCACCGCCGGGGTGGGAAAAGAGACCCAGTACTTC. Translated: CASTAGVGKETQYF.

The V and J genes are TRBV4-1 and TRBJ1-3, with 7 bases that match TRBD1. This CDR3 is 16 amino acids long. Germline V lookup: CDR1 MGHRA, CDR2 YSYEKL. With V trimmed by 3 bases and J by 2 bases, 7 bases remained unmatched. DNA of the CDR3: TGCGCCAGCAGCCAGTCGGACAGGCTGGCTGGAAACACCATATATTTT. Translating it yields CASSQSDRLAGNTIYF.

The chain is built from TRBV18 and TRBJ1-2; 7 positions match TRBD1. V trimming: 5 bases; J trimming: 4 bases; junction bases outside the gene matches: 13. The CDR3 consists of 16 residues. Germline V gives CDR1 KGHSH, CDR2 LQKENI. CDR3 amino acids: CASSSLQGTSGYGYTF. CDR3 nucleotides: TGTGCCAGCTCATCGTTACAGGGGACTTCCGGCTATGGCTACACCTTC.

This clone was observed once. At one end, the junction sequence differs from germline, possibly due to a read error. The CDR3 DNA sequence: TGTGCCATCAGTGCTATGACTAATTATGGCTACACCTTC. This codes for CAISAMTNYGYTF. The gene calls are TRBV10-3 and TRBJ1-2; D is unresolved. Germline CDR1 is ENHRY and CDR2 is SYGVKD. The CDR3 runs to 13 residues.

This clone has a single count. The rearrangement links TRBV3-1 (or the pseudogene TRBV3-2) to TRBJ2-1; D is ambiguous. Germline V gives CDR1 LGHDT, CDR2 YNNKEL (reference sequence). The CDR3 loop spans 15 amino acids. Trimming removed 0 bases from V and 0 bases from J, with 6 bases in between. DNA of the CDR3: TGTGCCAGCAGCCAAGATTGGGCCTCCTACAATGAGCAGTTCTTC. Amino acids: CASSQDWASYNEQFF.

The gene calls are TRBV6-2 or TRBV6-3 and TRBJ2-2, with 9 bases fitting TRBD2. Germline V CDR1 and CDR2: MNHEY, SVGEGT. This CDR3 region has 17 residues. With 2 bases clipped from V and 0 bases from J, the junction kept 4 bases outside the gene matches. DNA of the CDR3: TGTGCCAGCAGTTACGTAGCGGGGGTCTCGAACACCGGGGAGCTGTTTTTT. This translates into CASSYVAGVSNTGELFF.

In this sample, this clone turned up a few times. CDR3 region: CATSRTGNQPQHF. The CDR3 region has the DNA TGTGCCACCAGCAGGACAGGGAATCAGCCCCAGCATTTT. The chain combines TRBV19 with TRBJ1-5; 8 nucleotides agree with TRBD1. There are 13 residues in the CDR3. The V gene end was trimmed by 10 bases and the J gene end by 4 bases; junction bases not matched to a gene: 6. Germline lookup yields CDR1 LNHDA and CDR2 SQIVND (reference sequence).

This clone has a single count. The chain is built from TRBV12-3 or TRBV12-4 and TRBJ1-3; no clear D gene. The CDR3 runs to 12 residues. The V end was cut by 3 bases, the J end by 7 bases, with 7 bases between. CDR3 bases: TGTGCCAGCAGTTTCGGGGAGAACACCATATATTTT. It specifies CASSFGENTIYF.

The CDR3 region is CASSLDRAGGYTF. DNA of the CDR3: TGTGCCAGCAGCCTAGACAGGGCGGGTGGCTACACCTTC. The chain employs TRBV5-5 and TRBJ1-2; 7 nucleotides match TRBD1. J was trimmed by 7 bases and V by 4 bases; bases with no gene match: 7. The germline V gene has CDR1 SGHKS and CDR2 YYEKEE (reference sequence). The CDR3 spans 13 residues.

The chain combines TRBV5-4 with TRBJ1-3, with a weak D call TRBD1 (6 bases). The CDR3 has 15 amino acids. V was cut by 4 bases and J by 0 bases, with 11 bases left in between. The V gene's germline CDR1 is SGHNT and CDR2 YYREEE (reference sequence). The CDR3 region has the DNA TGTGCCAGCAGCCCCGGGGGGGCCTCTGGAAACACCATATATTTT. This codes for CASSPGGASGNTIYF.

The chain combines TRBV6-5 with TRBJ1-1; the D gene is possibly TRBD1 (5 bases). The CDR3 has 12 amino acids. Germline V gene sequence: CDR1 MNHEY, CDR2 SVGAGI. The ends were cut back, 5 bases at V and 5 bases at J, with 9 bases in the middle. DNA of the CDR3: TGTGCCAGCAGTCACCAGGGTACTGAAGCTTTCTTT. This gives the protein CASSHQGTEAFF.

J is TRBJ1-4 and V is TRBV5-1, with a weak D call TRBD1 (6 bases). Germline V gene sequence: CDR1 SGHRS, CDR2 YFSETQ. This CDR3 has 14 residues. Trimming took off 0 bases at V and 4 bases at J, with 7 bases between the two ends. CDR3 bases: TGCGCCAGCAGCTTGGGACAGGTTAATGAAAAACTGTTTTTT. It yields the protein CASSLGQVNEKLFF.

This chain joins TRBV6-1 and TRBJ2-4; TRBD2 agrees at 8 bases. Germline CDR1 is MNHNS and CDR2 is SASEGT. CDR3 length: 14 amino acids. Losses at the gene ends were 3 bases for V and 8 bases for J; bases not matched to a gene: 6. CDR3 region: CASSEPGGEDIQYF. The CDR3 bases are TGTGCCAGCAGTGAGCCGGGGGGGGAGGACATTCAGTACTTC.

This clone has only a few counts. The V and J genes are TRBV9 and TRBJ2-3; 8 bases line up with TRBD2. CDR1 is SGDLS, CDR2 YYNGEE, per germline. The CDR3 consists of 14 residues. Trimming cost V 4 bases and J 4 bases; bases outside gene matches: 5. The CDR3 DNA sequence: TGTGCCAGCAGCCCGGGGGGGGGCCCAGATACGCAGTATTTT. It is translated as CASSPGGGPDTQYF.

This rearrangement joins TRBV6-5 to TRBJ2-7; 10 bases fit TRBD2. The trim removed 6 bases at V and 0 bases at J, leaving 5 bases unmatched. Germline lookup yields CDR1 MNHEY and CDR2 SVGAGI. This CDR3 region has 15 residues. CDR3 sequence reads: CASRPRTSGSYEQYF. CDR3 bases: TGTGCCAGCAGACCCCGGACTAGCGGCTCCTACGAGCAGTACTTC.

This sequence joins TRBV5-1 and TRBJ2-1; TRBD1 matches 7 bases. Germline V gives CDR1 SGHRS, CDR2 YFSETQ. The V and J ends lost 4 bases and 7 bases, in that order; junction bases with no gene match: 5. CDR3 size: 13 residues. The DNA for the CDR3 is TGCGCCAGCAGCGTGGGACAGAGGAATGAGCAGTTCTTC. Its translation: CASSVGQRNEQFF.

The J gene is TRBJ2-1, the V gene TRBV29-1, with D possibly being TRBD1 or TRBD2 (5 bases each). Trimming removed 7 bases from V and 8 bases from J, with 12 bases in between. The CDR3 is made up of 11 amino acids. The V gene's germline CDR1 is SQVTM and CDR2 ANQGSEA. The CDR3 loop is CSGGPPDEQFF. The CDR3 nucleotides are TGCAGCGGGGGACCCCCAGATGAGCAGTTCTTC.

This clone was counted only a few times. This sequence joins TRBV6-5 and TRBJ2-7; TRBD2 agrees at 7 bases. The CDR3 has 15 amino acids. CDR1 and CDR2 from the germline V gene are MNHEY and SVGAGI. The ends lost 5 bases at V and 2 bases at J; junction bases unmatched: 9. The CDR3 sequence: CASSTASGGTYEQYF. CDR3 coding DNA: TGTGCCAGCAGTACCGCCTCGGGGGGTACCTACGAGCAGTACTTC.